The rows below give T cell receptor beta chains drawn from one sample of a study of OX40 agonist ivuxolimab in advanced cancers. Using immunoSEQ multiplex PCR, the repertoire was profiled, and TCRdb retains in-frame clones only, with some absent. The sample carries roughly 74,000 clones, more than 75% recorded once. The input for sequencing was CD4+ or CD8+ T cells sorted from blood, taken in a trial of the OX40 agonist ivuxolimab. The receptors come from an adult with an advanced solid tumor such as melanoma, head and neck, liver or kidney cancer. The CDR3 runs from the conserved cysteine through the conserved F or W. The D gene is left open where the match is weak. The size of a clone is reported for some rows only, either as once, few or many, or as a class for expanded clones.

size	V	D	J	DNA	CDR3
.	TRBV29-1	.	TRBJ1-2	TGCAGCGTTGAACGGGCGCGGATTGGCTACACCTTC	CSVERARIGYTF
.	TRBV11-2	.	TRBJ1-1	TGTGCCAGCAGCTTAGGACTAGGGGGGCGGGTCGTCGAGAACACTGAAGCTTTCTTT	CASSLGLGGRVVENTEAFF
.	TRBV28	.	TRBJ2-7	TGTGCCAGCAGTTTTCACGCTAGTGGCGGAGCCGAGCAGTACTTC	CASSFHASGGAEQYF
few	TRBV12-5	.	TRBJ1-5	TGTGCTAGTGGTTTCGAGCAGCCCCAGCATTTT	CASGFEQPQHF
.	TRBV7-2	TRBD1	TRBJ1-1	TGTGCCAGCAGCCGGGGACAGGAGAACACTGAAGCTTTCTTT	CASSRGQENTEAFF
.	TRBV27	.	TRBJ1-2	TGTGCCACCACTAAATATGGGGGGTGGGGCTATGGCTACACCTTC	CATTKYGGWGYGYTF
.	TRBV7-2	TRBD1	TRBJ2-7	TGTGCCAGCAGCCCGAAAACCGGGACAGGGGTCGAGCAGTACTTC	CASSPKTGTGVEQYF
once	TRBV30	.	TRBJ2-5	TGTGCCTGGAGTCCACGATTAGGGATCGAGACCCAGTACTTC	CAWSPRLGIETQYF
once	TRBV6-1	TRBD1	TRBJ1-5	TGTGCCAGCACTCCACCGACAGGGACCAATCAGCCCCAGCATTTT	CASTPPTGTNQPQHF
.	TRBV19	.	TRBJ2-2	TGTGCCAGTAGGTTCAGGGCAGGGAGTACCGGGGAGCTGTTTTTT	CASRFRAGSTGELFF
.	TRBV5-1	TRBD2	TRBJ2-3	TGCGCCAGCAGCTTGTCGCCCTCGACTAGCGGGGGGGCCACAGATACGCAGTATTTT	CASSLSPSTSGGATDTQYF
.	TRBV7-2	.	TRBJ1-5	TGTGCCAGCAGCTTAGACGTTTTTAGCAATCAGCCCCAGCATTTT	CASSLDVFSNQPQHF
few	TRBV19	TRBD1	TRBJ1-4	TGTGCCAGTAGTAACGGACAGGGGGAAAAACTGTTTTTT	CASSNGQGEKLFF
.	TRBV30	TRBD2	TRBJ2-1	TGTGCCTGGAGTGCAGGACTAGCGGGAGCCAATGAGCAGTTCTTC	CAWSAGLAGANEQFF
once	TRBV5-6	TRBD1	TRBJ2-7	TGTGCCAGCAGCCACTGGGACAGCCCCTTGAAAGCCTACGAGCAGTACTTC	CASSHWDSPLKAYEQYF
.	TRBV14	.	TRBJ1-4	TGTGCCAGCAGCCAAATCCGGGCAACTAATGAAAAACTGTTTTTT	CASSQIRATNEKLFF
.	TRBV6-5	.	TRBJ2-7	TGTGCCAGCAGTTACTCGCGGAACAGCCTCTACGAGCAGTACTTC	CASSYSRNSLYEQYF
.	TRBV4-2	.	TRBJ1-1	TGTGCCAGCAGCCAAGAGGGGGACATAACTGAAGCTTTCTTT	CASSQEGDITEAFF
.	TRBV5-5	.	TRBJ2-7	TGTGCCAGCAGCTTGGTACCACCAGGGAGCAACTACGAGCAGTACTTC	CASSLVPPGSNYEQYF
.	TRBV11-2	TRBD1	TRBJ1-2	TGTGCCAGCAGCCTCGGACAGGACCCTCCTTATGGCTACACCTTC	CASSLGQDPPYGYTF
.	TRBV27	.	TRBJ2-2	TGTGCCAGCAGTCCACTGACTAACACCGGGGAGCTGTTTTTT	CASSPLTNTGELFF
.	TRBV14	.	TRBJ1-1	TGTGCCAGCAGCCAATCAGTTAACACTGAAGCTTTCTTT	CASSQSVNTEAFF
.	TRBV7-3	TRBD1	TRBJ2-1	TGTGCCAGCAGTTCAGACAGGGGGAAGCAGTTCTTC	CASSSDRGKQFF
.	TRBV6-5	.	TRBJ2-3	TGTGCCAGCAGCCCAAGCCTAGCGTCAGATACGCAGTATTTT	CASSPSLASDTQYF
.	TRBV18	TRBD1	TRBJ2-7	TGTGCCAGCTCAGACACTTGGGACAGAAGAGGGAACTACGAGCAGTACTTC	CASSDTWDRRGNYEQYF
.	TRBV6-1	.	TRBJ1-1	TGTGCCAGCAGTGATCACGGACGGATGAACACTGAAGCTTTCTTT	CASSDHGRMNTEAFF
.	TRBV10-1	.	TRBJ2-5	TGCGCCAGCAGTGAGTCGGGGGAAGAGACCCAGTACTTC	CASSESGEETQYF
few	TRBV5-1	.	TRBJ1-2	TGCGCCAGCAGCGCCGGGACATCAGATGGCTACACCTTC	CASSAGTSDGYTF
.	TRBV7-2	.	TRBJ2-7	TGTGCCAGCAGCCCCCACGCAAATTACGAGCAGTACTTC	CASSPHANYEQYF
.	TRBV30	TRBD1	TRBJ2-1	TGTGCCTGGAGTGGTTCCCGACCGGGACAGGAATACAATGAGCAGTTCTTC	CAWSGSRPGQEYNEQFF
.	TRBV6-1	TRBD2	TRBJ2-7	TGTGCCAGCAGTGAAGTAGGGACTAGCGGATCCTACGAGCAGTACTTC	CASSEVGTSGSYEQYF
.	TRBV9	TRBD1	TRBJ2-1	TGTGCCAGCAGCGGAGGGACAGGGGAACGGGAGCAGTTCTTC	CASSGGTGEREQFF
.	TRBV11-2	.	TRBJ2-2	TGTGCCAGCAGCTTAGATCGTCGACACGCGAACACCGGGGAGCTGTTTTTT	CASSLDRRHANTGELFF
.	TRBV4-3	.	TRBJ2-5	TGCGCCAGCAGCCAAGCCCCCCAGGAGACCCAGTACTTC	CASSQAPQETQYF
.	TRBV20-1	.	TRBJ2-7	TGCAGTGCTAGCCGCAGCTACGAGCAGTACTTC	CSASRSYEQYF
.	TRBV30	.	TRBJ2-1	TGTGCCTGGAGTGGGAGGGATTTTGAGCAGTTCTTC	CAWSGRDFEQFF
.	TRBV5-1	.	TRBJ1-1	TGCGCCAGCAGTCCCGACAGGACGTCCACTGAAGCTTTCTTT	CASSPDRTSTEAFF
.	TRBV6-1	TRBD1	TRBJ2-1	TGTGCCAGCAGTGCCCTACGCGGGACAGGGCGTGCCAATGAGCAGTTCTTC	CASSALRGTGRANEQFF
.	TRBV11-2	.	TRBJ2-7	TGTGCCAGCAGCTTAGCGACCACAGGGTTCTCCTACGAGCAGTACTTC	CASSLATTGFSYEQYF
.	TRBV15	.	TRBJ1-1	TGTGCCACCAGCAGAGGGATTAAGGGGGAGATGGGGAGGACTGAAGCTTTCTTT	CATSRGIKGEMGRTEAFF
.	TRBV2	TRBD2	TRBJ2-5	TGTGCCAGCAGCGGGACTAATCAAGAGACCCAGTACTTC	CASSGTNQETQYF
.	TRBV6-5	.	TRBJ2-7	TGTGCCAGCAGACCGGGACCCCTCTACGAGCAGTACTTC	CASRPGPLYEQYF
.	TRBV11-2	TRBD1	TRBJ1-2	TGTGCCAGCAGCATGGCAGGACAGGGGGCGGGGAACTATGGCTACACCTTC	CASSMAGQGAGNYGYTF
.	TRBV11-2	.	TRBJ1-5	TGTGCCAGCAGCTTAGCGGGGGCGGGGCCCCAGCATTTT	CASSLAGAGPQHF
.	TRBV29-1	.	TRBJ2-1	TGCAGCGTTGAGGTGTTAGCGTACAATGAGCAGTTCTTC	CSVEVLAYNEQFF
.	TRBV19	.	TRBJ1-5	TGTGCCAGTAGTATATCCTCGGGAAATAAGCCCCAGCATTTT	CASSISSGNKPQHF
.	TRBV9	TRBD1	TRBJ1-4	TGTGCCAGCAGCGTAGTGGCAGGGGGCAATGAAAAACTGTTTTTT	CASSVVAGGNEKLFF
.	TRBV11-2	TRBD2	TRBJ2-3	TGTGCCAGCAGCTTCGGGGGGAAGGCCACAGATACGCAGTATTTT	CASSFGGKATDTQYF
.	TRBV5-1	.	TRBJ2-7	TGCGCCAGCTGTCGGGACCTGATGGGCGAGCAGTACTTC	CASCRDLMGEQYF
.	TRBV19	TRBD2	TRBJ2-3	TGTGCCAGTAGTATAGGTAGCGGGGGGGCGACAGATACGCAGTATTTT	CASSIGSGGATDTQYF
few	TRBV2	TRBD1	TRBJ2-7	TGTGCCAGCAGTTTAACCCGGGACAGGGCGAGGGAGCAGTACTTC	CASSLTRDRAREQYF
.	TRBV7-2	.	TRBJ2-2	TGTGCCAGCAGCTTCATGCGCGGACCTGCGAACACCGGGGAGCTGTTTTTT	CASSFMRGPANTGELFF
.	TRBV10-3	.	TRBJ2-2	TGTGCCATCAGAATCGAGTTCACCGGGGAGCTGTTTTTT	CAIRIEFTGELFF
.	TRBV7-3	TRBD1	TRBJ2-6	TGTGCCAGCAGCTTCACAGGGGCCTCTGGGGCCAACGTCCTGACTTTC	CASSFTGASGANVLTF
.	TRBV4-3	.	TRBJ1-2	TGCGCCAGCAGCCAAGATAGGAGTGGGTATGGCTACACCTTC	CASSQDRSGYGYTF
once	TRBV6-4	TRBD2	TRBJ2-4	TGTGCCAGCAGTGTCCTAGCGGGGGGCGGCATTCAGTACTTC	CASSVLAGGGIQYF
.	TRBV20-1	.	TRBJ1-5	TGCAGTGCTAGCGATCAGCCCCAGCATTTT	CSASDQPQHF
.	TRBV5-4	.	TRBJ2-1	TGTGCCAGCAGCTTCCCCAGACAGCATGATAATGAGCAGTTCTTC	CASSFPRQHDNEQFF
.	TRBV29-1	TRBD1	TRBJ1-3	TGCAGCGTTGGACAGGGGGGAGGAAACACCATATATTTT	CSVGQGGGNTIYF
.	TRBV5-1	.	TRBJ2-3	TGCGCCAGCAGCTTAGGACCGAGTCGAGGCACAGATACGCAGTATTTT	CASSLGPSRGTDTQYF